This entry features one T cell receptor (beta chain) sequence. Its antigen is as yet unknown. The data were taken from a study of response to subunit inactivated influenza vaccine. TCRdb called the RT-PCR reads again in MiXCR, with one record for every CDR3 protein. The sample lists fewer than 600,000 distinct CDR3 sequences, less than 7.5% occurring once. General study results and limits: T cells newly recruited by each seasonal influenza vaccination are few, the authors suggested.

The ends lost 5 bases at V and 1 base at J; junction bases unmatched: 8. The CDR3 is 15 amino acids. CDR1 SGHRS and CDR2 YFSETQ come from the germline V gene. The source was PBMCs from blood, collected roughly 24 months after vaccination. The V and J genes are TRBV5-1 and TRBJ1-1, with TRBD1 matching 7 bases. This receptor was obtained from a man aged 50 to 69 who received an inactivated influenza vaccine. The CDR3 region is CASRRTGTENTEAFF. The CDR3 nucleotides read TGCGCCAGCAGAAGGACCGGGACAGAGAACACTGAAGCTTTCTTT.